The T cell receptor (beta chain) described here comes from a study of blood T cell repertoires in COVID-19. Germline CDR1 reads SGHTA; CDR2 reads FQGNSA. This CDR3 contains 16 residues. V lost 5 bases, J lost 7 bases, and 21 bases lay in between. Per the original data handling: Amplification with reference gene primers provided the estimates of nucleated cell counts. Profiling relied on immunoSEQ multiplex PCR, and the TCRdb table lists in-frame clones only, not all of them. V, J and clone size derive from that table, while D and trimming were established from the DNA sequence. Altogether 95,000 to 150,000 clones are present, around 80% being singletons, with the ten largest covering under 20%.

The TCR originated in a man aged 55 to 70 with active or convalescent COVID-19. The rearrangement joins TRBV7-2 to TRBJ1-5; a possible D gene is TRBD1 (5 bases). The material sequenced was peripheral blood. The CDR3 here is CASSPRPGIGGQPQHF. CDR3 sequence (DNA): TGTGCCAGCAGCCCCCGGCCGGGAATTGGGGGGCAGCCCCAGCATTTT.